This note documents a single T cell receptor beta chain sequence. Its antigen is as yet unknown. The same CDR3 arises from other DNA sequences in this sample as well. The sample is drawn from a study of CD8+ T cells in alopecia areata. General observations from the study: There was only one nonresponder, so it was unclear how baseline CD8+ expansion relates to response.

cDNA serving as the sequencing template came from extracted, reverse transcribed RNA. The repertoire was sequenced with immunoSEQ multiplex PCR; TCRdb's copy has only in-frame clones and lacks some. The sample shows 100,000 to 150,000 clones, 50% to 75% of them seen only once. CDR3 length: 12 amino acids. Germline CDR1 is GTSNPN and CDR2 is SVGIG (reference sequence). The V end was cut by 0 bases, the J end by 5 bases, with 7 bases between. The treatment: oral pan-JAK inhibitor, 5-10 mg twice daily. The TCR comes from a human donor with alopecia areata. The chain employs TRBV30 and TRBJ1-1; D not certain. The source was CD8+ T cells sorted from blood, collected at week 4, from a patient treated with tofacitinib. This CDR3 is CAWSVQGTEAFF. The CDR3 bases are TGTGCCTGGAGTGTACAAGGGACTGAAGCTTTCTTT.